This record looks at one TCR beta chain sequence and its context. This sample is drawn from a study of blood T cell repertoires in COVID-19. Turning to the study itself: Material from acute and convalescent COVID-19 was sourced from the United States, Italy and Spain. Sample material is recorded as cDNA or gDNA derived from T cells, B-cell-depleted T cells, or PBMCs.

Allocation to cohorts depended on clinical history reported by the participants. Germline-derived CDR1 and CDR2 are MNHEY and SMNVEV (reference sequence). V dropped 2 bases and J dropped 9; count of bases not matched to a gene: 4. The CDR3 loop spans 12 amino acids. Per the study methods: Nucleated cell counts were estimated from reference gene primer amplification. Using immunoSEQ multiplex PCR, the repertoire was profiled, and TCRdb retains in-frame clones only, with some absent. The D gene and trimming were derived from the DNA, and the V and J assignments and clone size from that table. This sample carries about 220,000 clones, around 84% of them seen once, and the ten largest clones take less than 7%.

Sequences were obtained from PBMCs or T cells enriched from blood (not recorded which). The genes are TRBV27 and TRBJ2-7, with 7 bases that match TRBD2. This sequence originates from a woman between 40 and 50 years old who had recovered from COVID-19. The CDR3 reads CASSLGLAGQYF. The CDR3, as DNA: TGTGCCAGCAGTTTAGGGTTAGCGGGGCAGTACTTC.